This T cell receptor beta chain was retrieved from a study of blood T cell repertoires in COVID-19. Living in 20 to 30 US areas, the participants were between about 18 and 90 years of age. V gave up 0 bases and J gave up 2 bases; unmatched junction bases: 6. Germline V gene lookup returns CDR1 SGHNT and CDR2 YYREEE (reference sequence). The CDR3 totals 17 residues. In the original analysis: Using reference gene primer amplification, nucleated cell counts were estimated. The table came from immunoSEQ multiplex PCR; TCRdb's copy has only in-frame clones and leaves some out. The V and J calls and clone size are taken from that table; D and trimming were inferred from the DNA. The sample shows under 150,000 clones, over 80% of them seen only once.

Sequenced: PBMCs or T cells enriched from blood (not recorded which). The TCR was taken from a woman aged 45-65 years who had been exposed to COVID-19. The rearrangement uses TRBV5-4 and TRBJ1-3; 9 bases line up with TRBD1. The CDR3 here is CASSLAGTGFAGNTIYF. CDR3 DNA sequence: TGTGCCAGCAGCTTGGCCGGGACAGGGTTCGCTGGAAACACCATATATTTT. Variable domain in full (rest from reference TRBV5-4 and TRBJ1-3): ETGVTQSPTHLIKTRGQQVTLRCSSQSGHNTVSWYQQALGQGPQFIFQYYREEENGRGNFPPRFSGLQFPNYSSELNVNALELDDSALYLCASSLAGTGFAGNTIYFGEGSWLTVV.